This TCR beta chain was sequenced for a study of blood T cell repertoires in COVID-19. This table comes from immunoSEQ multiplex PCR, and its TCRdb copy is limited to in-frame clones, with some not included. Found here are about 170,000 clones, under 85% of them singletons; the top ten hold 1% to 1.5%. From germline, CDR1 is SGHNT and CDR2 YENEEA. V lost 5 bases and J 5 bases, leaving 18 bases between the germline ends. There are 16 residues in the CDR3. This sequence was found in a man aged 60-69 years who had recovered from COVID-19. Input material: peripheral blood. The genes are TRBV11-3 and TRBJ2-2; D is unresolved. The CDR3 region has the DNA TGTGCCAGCAGCGCCCCTACAGCCGTTCAAACCGGGGAGCTGTTTTTT. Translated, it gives CASSAPTAVQTGELFF. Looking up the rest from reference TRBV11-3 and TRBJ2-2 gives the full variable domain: EAGVVQSPRYKIIEKKQPVAFWCNPISGHNTLYWYLQNLGQGPELLIRYENEEAVDDSQLPKDRFSAERLKGVDSTLKIQPAELGDSAVYLCASSAPTAVQTGELFFGEGSRLTVL.